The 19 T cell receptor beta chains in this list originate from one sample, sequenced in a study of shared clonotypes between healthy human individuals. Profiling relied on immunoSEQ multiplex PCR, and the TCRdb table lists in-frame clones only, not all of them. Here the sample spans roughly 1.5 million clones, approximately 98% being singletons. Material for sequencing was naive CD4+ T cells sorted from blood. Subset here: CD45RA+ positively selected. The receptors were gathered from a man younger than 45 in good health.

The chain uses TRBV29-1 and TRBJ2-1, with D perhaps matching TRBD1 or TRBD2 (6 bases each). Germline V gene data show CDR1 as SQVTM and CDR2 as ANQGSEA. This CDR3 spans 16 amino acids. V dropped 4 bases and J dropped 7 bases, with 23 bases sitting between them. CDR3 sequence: CSVAPGGRGHGNEQFF. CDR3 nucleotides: TGCAGCGTTGCCCCAGGCGGGCGGGGACACGGGAATGAGCAGTTCTTC.

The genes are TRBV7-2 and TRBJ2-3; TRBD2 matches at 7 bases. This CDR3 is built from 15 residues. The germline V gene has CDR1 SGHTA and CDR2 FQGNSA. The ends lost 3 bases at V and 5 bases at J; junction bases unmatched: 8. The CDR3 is CASSFPRELQDTQYF. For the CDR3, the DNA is TGTGCCAGCAGCTTTCCGCGGGAGTTACAAGATACGCAGTATTTT.

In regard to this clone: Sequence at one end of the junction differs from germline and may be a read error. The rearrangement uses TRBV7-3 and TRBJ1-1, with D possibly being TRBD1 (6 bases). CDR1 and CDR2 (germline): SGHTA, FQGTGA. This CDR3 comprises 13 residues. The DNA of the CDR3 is TGTGCCAGCAGCCTCACCCGGGGGGCTGAGGCTTTCTTT. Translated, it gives CASSLTRGAEAFF.

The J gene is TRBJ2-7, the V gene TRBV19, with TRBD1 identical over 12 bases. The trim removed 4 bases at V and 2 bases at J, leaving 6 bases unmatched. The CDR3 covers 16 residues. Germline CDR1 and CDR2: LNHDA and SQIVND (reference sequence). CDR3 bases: TGTGCCAGTAGTAGATGGGGGACAGGGGGCACCTACGAGCAGTACTTC. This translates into CASSRWGTGGTYEQYF. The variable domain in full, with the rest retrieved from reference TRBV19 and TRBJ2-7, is DGGITQSPKYLFRKEGQNVTLSCEQNLNHDAMYWYRQDPGQGLRLIYYSQIVNDFQKGDIAEGYSVSREKKESFPLTVTSAQKNPTAFYLCASSRWGTGGTYEQYFGPGTRLTVT.

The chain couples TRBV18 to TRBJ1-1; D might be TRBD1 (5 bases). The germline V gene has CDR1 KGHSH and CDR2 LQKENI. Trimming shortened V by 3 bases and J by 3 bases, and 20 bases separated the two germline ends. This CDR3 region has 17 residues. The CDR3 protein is CASSPPTGGMMDTEAFF. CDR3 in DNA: TGTGCCAGCTCACCTCCCACGGGGGGTATGATGGACACTGAAGCTTTCTTT.

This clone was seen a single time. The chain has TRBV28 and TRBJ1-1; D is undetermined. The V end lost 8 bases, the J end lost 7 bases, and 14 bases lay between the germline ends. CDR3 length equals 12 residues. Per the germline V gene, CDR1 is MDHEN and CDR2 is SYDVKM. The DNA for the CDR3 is TGTGCCAGCTCCCTCTCAAGTGTTGAAGCTTTCTTT. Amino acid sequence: CASSLSSVEAFF.

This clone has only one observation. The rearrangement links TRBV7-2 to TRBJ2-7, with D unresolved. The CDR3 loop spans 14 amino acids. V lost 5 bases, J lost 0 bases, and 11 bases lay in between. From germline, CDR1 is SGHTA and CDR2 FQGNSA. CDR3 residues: CASSVQQGSYEQYF. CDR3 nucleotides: TGTGCCAGCAGCGTCCAACAAGGCTCCTACGAGCAGTACTTC.

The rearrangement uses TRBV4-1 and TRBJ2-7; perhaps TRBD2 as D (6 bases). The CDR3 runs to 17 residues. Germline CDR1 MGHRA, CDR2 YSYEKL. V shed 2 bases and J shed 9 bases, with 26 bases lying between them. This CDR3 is CASSQQSTETSLVGQYF. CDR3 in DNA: TGCGCCAGCAGCCAACAATCAACTGAGACTAGTCTTGTTGGGCAGTACTTC.

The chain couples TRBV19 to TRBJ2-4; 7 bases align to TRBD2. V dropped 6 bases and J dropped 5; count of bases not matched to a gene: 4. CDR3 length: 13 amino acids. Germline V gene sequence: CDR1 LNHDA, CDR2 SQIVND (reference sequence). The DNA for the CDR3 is TGTGCCAGTAGAACTAGCGAGGAAAACATTCAGTACTTC. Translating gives CASRTSEENIQYF.

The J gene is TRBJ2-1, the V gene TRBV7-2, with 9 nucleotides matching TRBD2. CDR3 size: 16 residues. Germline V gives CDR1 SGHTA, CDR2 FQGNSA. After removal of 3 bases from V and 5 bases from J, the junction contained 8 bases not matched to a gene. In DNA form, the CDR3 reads TGTGCCAGCAGCTTTCGTCTCGCTAGCGGGAACAATGAGCAGTTCTTC. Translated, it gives CASSFRLASGNNEQFF.

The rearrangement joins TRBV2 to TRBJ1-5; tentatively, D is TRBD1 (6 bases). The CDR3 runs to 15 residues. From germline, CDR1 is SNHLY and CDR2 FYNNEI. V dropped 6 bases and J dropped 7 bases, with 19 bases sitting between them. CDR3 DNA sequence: TGTGCCAGCAGCGGGGGGTCAGGGGCAGGCCAGCCCCAGCATTTT. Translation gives CASSGGSGAGQPQHF.

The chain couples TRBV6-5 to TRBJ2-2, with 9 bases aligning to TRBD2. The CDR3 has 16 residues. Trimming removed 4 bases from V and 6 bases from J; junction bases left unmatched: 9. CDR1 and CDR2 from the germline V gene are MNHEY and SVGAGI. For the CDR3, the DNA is TGTGCCAGCAGTTTGGGGGCGGGAGGGCCCGCCGGGGAGCTGTTTTTT. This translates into CASSLGAGGPAGELFF.

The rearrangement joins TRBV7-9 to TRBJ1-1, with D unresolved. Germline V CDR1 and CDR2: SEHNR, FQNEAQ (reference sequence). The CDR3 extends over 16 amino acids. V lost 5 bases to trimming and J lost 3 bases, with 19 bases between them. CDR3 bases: TGTGCCAGCAGCCCTAGCTTGGGGATCACTTACACTGAAGCTTTCTTT. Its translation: CASSPSLGITYTEAFF.

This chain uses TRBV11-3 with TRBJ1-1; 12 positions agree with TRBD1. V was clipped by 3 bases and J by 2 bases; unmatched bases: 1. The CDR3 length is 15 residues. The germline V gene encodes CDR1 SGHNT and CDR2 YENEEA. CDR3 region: CASSLGQGANTEAFF. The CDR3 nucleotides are TGTGCCAGCAGCTTGGGACAGGGGGCAAACACTGAAGCTTTCTTT.

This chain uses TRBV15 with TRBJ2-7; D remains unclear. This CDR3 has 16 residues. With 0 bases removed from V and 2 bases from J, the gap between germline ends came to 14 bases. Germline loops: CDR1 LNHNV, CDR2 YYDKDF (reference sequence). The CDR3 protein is CATSRDLPDTTYEQYF. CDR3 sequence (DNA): TGTGCCACCAGCAGAGATCTCCCCGACACGACCTACGAGCAGTACTTC. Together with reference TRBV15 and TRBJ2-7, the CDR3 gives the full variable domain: DAMVIQNPRYQVTQFGKPVTLSCSQTLNHNVMYWYQQKSSQAPKLLFHYYDKDFNNEADTPDNFQSRRPNTSFCFLDIRSPGLGDTAMYLCATSRDLPDTTYEQYFGPGTRLTVT.

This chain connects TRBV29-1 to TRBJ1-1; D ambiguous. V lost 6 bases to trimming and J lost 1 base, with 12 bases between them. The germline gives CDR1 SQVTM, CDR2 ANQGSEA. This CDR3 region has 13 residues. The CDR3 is CSVMTEKNTEAFF. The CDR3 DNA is TGCAGCGTGATGACTGAGAAGAACACTGAAGCTTTCTTT.

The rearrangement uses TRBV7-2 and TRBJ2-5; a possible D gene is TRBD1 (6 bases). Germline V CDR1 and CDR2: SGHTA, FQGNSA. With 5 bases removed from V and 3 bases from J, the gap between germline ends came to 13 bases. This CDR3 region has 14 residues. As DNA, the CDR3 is TGTGCCAGCAGCCACGGGACATTTAAAGAGACCCAGTACTTC. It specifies CASSHGTFKETQYF.

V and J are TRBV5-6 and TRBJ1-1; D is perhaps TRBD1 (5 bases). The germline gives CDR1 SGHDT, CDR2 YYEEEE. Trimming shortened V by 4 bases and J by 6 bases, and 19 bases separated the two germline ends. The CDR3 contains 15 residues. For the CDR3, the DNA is TGTGCCAGCAGCCTGAACAGGTGGGGTATCGCTGAAGCTTTCTTT. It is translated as CASSLNRWGIAEAFF. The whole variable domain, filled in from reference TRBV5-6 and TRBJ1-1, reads DAGVTQSPTHLIKTRGQQVTLRCSPKSGHDTVSWYQQALGQGPQFIFQYYEEEERQRGNFPDRFSGHQFPNYSSELNVNALLLGDSALYLCASSLNRWGIAEAFFGQGTRLTVV.

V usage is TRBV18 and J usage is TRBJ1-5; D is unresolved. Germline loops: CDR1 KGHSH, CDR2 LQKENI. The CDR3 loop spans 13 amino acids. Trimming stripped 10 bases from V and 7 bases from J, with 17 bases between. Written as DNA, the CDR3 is TGTGCCACTTCCACCGCGCGAATCCAGCCCCAGCATTTT. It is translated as CATSTARIQPQHF.